This is a list of T cell receptor beta chains from one sample in a study of B cell selection in AIRE deficiency. The protocol was immunoSEQ multiplex PCR, while the TCRdb copy is restricted to in-frame clones and leaves out a portion. This sample yields tens of thousands of clones, of which roughly 97% are seen a single time; approximately 0.2% belongs to the top ten. The sample was CD4+CD127+ conventional T cells sorted from PBMCs. These receptors all stem from a human donor in good health. Each CDR3 is given with its conserved first and last residue. The D gene is left open where the match is weak. Clone size is not always given. Where it is, it says once, few, many or a class for expanded clones.

CDR3aa: CASSFDTANTEAFF; CDR3nt: TGTGCCAGCAGCTTTGACACTGCGAACACTGAAGCTTTCTTT; abundance: -; j_gene: TRBJ1-1; d_gene: -; v_gene: TRBV7-2
CDR3aa: CASSQTGGGSYEQYF; CDR3nt: TGTGCCAGCAGTCAAACAGGGGGCGGTTCCTACGAGCAGTACTTC; abundance: -; j_gene: TRBJ2-7; d_gene: TRBD1; v_gene: TRBV6-5
CDR3aa: CASSQFAGQGPDTQYF; CDR3nt: TGTGCCAGCAGTCAATTTGCGGGACAGGGTCCGGATACGCAGTATTTT; abundance: -; j_gene: TRBJ2-3; d_gene: TRBD1; v_gene: TRBV28
CDR3aa: CASTRGSTDTQYF; CDR3nt: TGTGCCAGCACGAGAGGGTCCACAGATACGCAGTATTTT; abundance: -; j_gene: TRBJ2-3; d_gene: -; v_gene: TRBV25-1
CDR3aa: CASTWGRGQETQYF; CDR3nt: TGTGCCAGCACCTGGGGCAGGGGGCAAGAGACCCAGTACTTC; abundance: -; j_gene: TRBJ2-5; d_gene: TRBD1; v_gene: TRBV5-4
CDR3aa: CASSPQGARTDTQYF; CDR3nt: TGTGCCAGCTCACCACAGGGGGCGAGAACAGATACGCAGTATTTT; abundance: -; j_gene: TRBJ2-3; d_gene: TRBD1; v_gene: TRBV19
CDR3aa: CASTGRLAGGPSSYNEQFF; CDR3nt: TGTGCCAGCACCGGTAGGCTAGCGGGAGGGCCGAGCTCCTACAATGAGCAGTTCTTC; abundance: -; j_gene: TRBJ2-1; d_gene: TRBD2; v_gene: TRBV7-6
CDR3aa: CASTDRSGANVLTF; CDR3nt: TGTGCCAGCACCGACAGGTCTGGGGCCAACGTCCTGACTTTC; abundance: -; j_gene: TRBJ2-6; d_gene: -; v_gene: TRBV2
CDR3aa: CASSLTGLIRETQYF; CDR3nt: TGCGCCAGCAGCTTGACAGGGTTGATCCGTGAGACCCAGTACTTC; abundance: -; j_gene: TRBJ2-5; d_gene: -; v_gene: TRBV5-1
CDR3aa: CASSPGQVAYEQYF; CDR3nt: TGCGCCAGCAGCCCGGGACAGGTCGCCTACGAGCAGTACTTC; abundance: -; j_gene: TRBJ2-7; d_gene: TRBD1; v_gene: TRBV5-1
CDR3aa: CSAGTSGRENEQFF; CDR3nt: TGCAGCGCCGGGACTAGCGGGAGGGAAAATGAGCAGTTCTTC; abundance: -; j_gene: TRBJ2-1; d_gene: TRBD2; v_gene: TRBV29-1
CDR3aa: CASSLQGGTDTQYF; CDR3nt: TGTGCCAGCAGCTTACAGGGTGGGACAGATACGCAGTATTTT; abundance: -; j_gene: TRBJ2-3; d_gene: -; v_gene: TRBV11-3
CDR3aa: CASSSSGRSPQETQYF; CDR3nt: TGTGCCAGCAGCAGTAGCGGGAGAAGCCCCCAAGAGACCCAGTACTTC; abundance: -; j_gene: TRBJ2-5; d_gene: TRBD2; v_gene: TRBV5-8
CDR3aa: CASSRRGGEQFF; CDR3nt: TGTGCCAGCAGCAGAAGAGGGGGAGAGCAGTTCTTC; abundance: few; j_gene: TRBJ2-1; d_gene: -; v_gene: TRBV21-1
CDR3aa: CASSPQEAAEQFF; CDR3nt: TGTGCCAGCTCACCACAAGAGGCGGCTGAGCAGTTCTTC; abundance: -; j_gene: TRBJ2-1; d_gene: -; v_gene: TRBV18
CDR3aa: CASSIVHRTNTGELFF; CDR3nt: TGTGCCAGTAGTATAGTGCATAGGACGAACACCGGGGAGCTGTTTTTT; abundance: few; j_gene: TRBJ2-2; d_gene: -; v_gene: TRBV19
CDR3aa: CASSLLTSGYNEQFF; CDR3nt: TGTGCCAGCAGCCTTTTGACTAGCGGCTACAATGAGCAGTTCTTC; abundance: -; j_gene: TRBJ2-1; d_gene: TRBD2; v_gene: TRBV2
CDR3aa: CASSLMGATSAAYEQYF; CDR3nt: TGTGCCAGCAGCTTAATGGGGGCCACTAGCGCGGCCTACGAGCAGTACTTC; abundance: -; j_gene: TRBJ2-7; d_gene: -; v_gene: TRBV7-3
CDR3aa: CASSWTGKELLHF; CDR3nt: TGTGCCAGCAGTTGGACAGGGAAAGAGCTCCTCCACTTT; abundance: -; j_gene: TRBJ1-6; d_gene: TRBD1; v_gene: TRBV6-1
CDR3aa: CASSFGLAGEAYNEQFF; CDR3nt: TGCGCCAGCAGCTTTGGGCTAGCGGGAGAAGCCTACAATGAGCAGTTCTTC; abundance: -; j_gene: TRBJ2-1; d_gene: TRBD2; v_gene: TRBV5-1
CDR3aa: CASSLVQGPEAFF; CDR3nt: TGTGCCAGCAGCTTAGTACAGGGCCCTGAAGCTTTCTTT; abundance: -; j_gene: TRBJ1-1; d_gene: -; v_gene: TRBV7-6
CDR3aa: CASSVGPSSEAFF; CDR3nt: TGTGCCAGCAGCGTAGGGCCCAGCTCTGAAGCTTTCTTT; abundance: few; j_gene: TRBJ1-1; d_gene: -; v_gene: TRBV7-3
CDR3aa: CASSPGQGATEAFF; CDR3nt: TGTGCCAGCTCACCAGGGCAGGGGGCAACTGAAGCTTTCTTT; abundance: once; j_gene: TRBJ1-1; d_gene: TRBD1; v_gene: TRBV18
CDR3aa: CASSWGLAVGTDTQYF; CDR3nt: TGTGCCAGCAGCTGGGGACTAGCGGTGGGCACAGATACGCAGTATTTT; abundance: -; j_gene: TRBJ2-3; d_gene: TRBD2; v_gene: TRBV5-4
CDR3aa: CASSAEGGTGGKQYF; CDR3nt: TGTGCCAGCAGCGCAGAGGGAGGGACAGGTGGCAAGCAGTACTTC; abundance: -; j_gene: TRBJ2-5; d_gene: -; v_gene: TRBV9
CDR3aa: CASSAGLDTGELFF; CDR3nt: TGTGCCAGCAGCGCGGGACTCGACACCGGGGAGCTGTTTTTT; abundance: -; j_gene: TRBJ2-2; d_gene: -; v_gene: TRBV7-3
CDR3aa: CASSVVGAGGDNEQFF; CDR3nt: TGTGCCAGCAGCGTAGTTGGCGCGGGAGGCGACAATGAGCAGTTCTTC; abundance: once; j_gene: TRBJ2-1; d_gene: TRBD2; v_gene: TRBV9
CDR3aa: CAVQEASDNEQFF; CDR3nt: TGTGCCGTCCAGGAGGCTAGCGACAATGAGCAGTTCTTC; abundance: -; j_gene: TRBJ2-1; d_gene: -; v_gene: TRBV5-5
CDR3aa: CASSLVGLLDPTRSYEQYF; CDR3nt: TGCGCCAGCAGCTTGGTAGGGCTTCTAGATCCCACCCGATCCTACGAGCAGTACTTC; abundance: -; j_gene: TRBJ2-7; d_gene: -; v_gene: TRBV5-1
CDR3aa: CASRETSGPTGELFF; CDR3nt: TGCGCCAGCAGGGAGACTAGCGGCCCCACCGGGGAGCTGTTTTTT; abundance: -; j_gene: TRBJ2-2; d_gene: TRBD2; v_gene: TRBV5-1
CDR3aa: CASSPAWSGVSLGYTF; CDR3nt: TGTGCCAGCAGCCCGGCCTGGTCAGGGGTATCTCTAGGCTACACCTTC; abundance: -; j_gene: TRBJ1-2; d_gene: -; v_gene: TRBV7-2